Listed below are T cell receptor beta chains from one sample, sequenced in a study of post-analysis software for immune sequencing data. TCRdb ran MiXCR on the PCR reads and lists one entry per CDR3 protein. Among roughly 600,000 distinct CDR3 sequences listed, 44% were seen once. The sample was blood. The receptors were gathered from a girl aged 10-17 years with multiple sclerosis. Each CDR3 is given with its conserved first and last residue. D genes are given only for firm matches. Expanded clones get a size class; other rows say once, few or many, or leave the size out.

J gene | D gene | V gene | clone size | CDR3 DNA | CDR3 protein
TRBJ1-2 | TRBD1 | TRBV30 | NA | TGTGCCTGGAGAGGACAGGGGCATGGCTACACCTTC | CAWRGQGHGYTF
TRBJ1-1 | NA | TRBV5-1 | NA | TGCGCCAGCAGCCCGACGTGGGGTATGAACACTGAAGCTTTCTTT | CASSPTWGMNTEAFF
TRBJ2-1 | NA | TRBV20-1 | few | TGCAGTGCACCGATCAGAGAGGCGGGGCGATACAATGAGCAGTTCTTC | CSAPIREAGRYNEQFF
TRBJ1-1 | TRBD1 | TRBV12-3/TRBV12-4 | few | TGTGCCAGCAGTCGAGGGGGCATCACTGAAGCTTTCTTT | CASSRGGITEAFF
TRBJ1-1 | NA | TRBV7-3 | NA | TGTGTCAGCAGCCGCTTCGGGGCAACGAACACTGAAGCTTTCTTT | CVSSRFGATNTEAFF
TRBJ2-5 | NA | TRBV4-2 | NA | TGTGCCAGCAGCCCCTCTAATGGGGAGACCCAGTACTTC | CASSPSNGETQYF
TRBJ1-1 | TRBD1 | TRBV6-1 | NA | TGTGCCAGCATACAGGGGGAGAACACTGAAGCTTTCTTT | CASIQGENTEAFF
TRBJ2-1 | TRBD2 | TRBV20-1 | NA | TGCAGTGCTAGAGGAGGGACTAGCGGGTTCTATGAGCAGTTCTTC | CSARGGTSGFYEQFF
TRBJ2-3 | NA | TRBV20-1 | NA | TGCAGTGCTAGCCCCACTAGCAGGACCACAGATACGCAGTATTTT | CSASPTSRTTDTQYF
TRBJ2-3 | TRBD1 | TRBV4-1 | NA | TGCGCCAGCAGCCAAGAGGGGACAGGGACAGATACGCAGTATTTT | CASSQEGTGTDTQYF
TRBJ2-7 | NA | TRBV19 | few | TGTGCCAGTAGTATAGTCGAAGATATCGACTCCAGGGACTACGAGCAGTACTTC | CASSIVEDIDSRDYEQYF
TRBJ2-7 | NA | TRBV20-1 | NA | TGCAGTGCTGCTGAGAGGGTAGTATCCTTCGAGCAGTACTTC | CSAAERVVSFEQYF
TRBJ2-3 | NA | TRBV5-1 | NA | TGCGCCAGCAGCTTAGACTCAAGCCCCACAGATACGCAGTATTTT | CASSLDSSPTDTQYF
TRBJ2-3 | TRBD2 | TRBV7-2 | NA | TGTGCCAGCAGCTTGGAGCGGGGGGGGGCCGGAACGCAGTATTTT | CASSLERGGAGTQYF
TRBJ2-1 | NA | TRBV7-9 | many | TGTGCCAGCAGCTTAAGTGGGGGGTCCTACAATGAGCAGTTCTTC | CASSLSGGSYNEQFF
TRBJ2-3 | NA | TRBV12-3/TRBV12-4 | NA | TGTGCCAGCACCTACGGCGGGACCTGGGAAGATACGCAGTATTTT | CASTYGGTWEDTQYF
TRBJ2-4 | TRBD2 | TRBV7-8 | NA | TGTGCCAGCAGCTTAGCGGTAGCGGGGGCGTCCAAAAACATTCAGTACTTC | CASSLAVAGASKNIQYF
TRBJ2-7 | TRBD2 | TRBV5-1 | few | TGCGCCAGCATTAGCGGGAGGAGCTCCTACGAGCAGTACTTC | CASISGRSSYEQYF
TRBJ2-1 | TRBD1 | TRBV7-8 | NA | TGTGCCAGCACCCCACCACTCCGGGACAGGGGTGGCAATGAGCAGTTCTTC | CASTPPLRDRGGNEQFF
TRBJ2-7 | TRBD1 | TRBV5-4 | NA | TGTGCCAGCAGCCGGACGGGACAGGGCCCATCCGAGCAGTACTTC | CASSRTGQGPSEQYF